What follows are 32 T cell receptor beta chains derived from one specimen sequenced in a study of control samples from healthy donors and cancer patients. Sequencing used immunoSEQ multiplex PCR; TCRdb keeps in-frame clones, though not all of them. The table has about 30,000 clones, 91% seen once. Sequences were obtained from PBMCs. These receptors came from a man in his forties or fifties with lung cancer.

In its sample, this clone was seen once. The chain combines TRBV24-1 with TRBJ2-5; 10 bases line up with TRBD1. The germline V gene has CDR1 KGHDR and CDR2 SFDVKD. The ends lost 5 bases at V and 2 bases at J; junction bases unmatched: 7. The CDR3 has 16 amino acids. The CDR3 coding sequence is TGTGCCACCAGTGCCTGGGGGACAGGGGAACAAGAGACCCAGTACTTC. This gives the protein CATSAWGTGEQETQYF.

The J gene is TRBJ2-7, the V gene TRBV7-2; 9 bases map to TRBD1. Per the germline V gene, CDR1 is SGHTA and CDR2 is FQGNSA. J gave up 5 bases and V 4 bases, and 6 bases lay outside the gene matches. The CDR3 covers 14 residues. In nucleotides, the CDR3 is TGTGCCAGCAGCTCCGGACAGGGGAGTCACGAGCAGTACTTC. As protein: CASSSGQGSHEQYF.

This clone was picked up a small number of times. The chain is built from TRBV18 and TRBJ1-3, with TRBD1 identical over 10 bases. This CDR3 is built from 15 residues. CDR1 KGHSH and CDR2 LQKENI come from the germline V gene. With V trimmed by 5 bases and J by 5 bases, 6 bases remained unmatched. The CDR3 nucleotides read TGTGCCAGCTCAGCGACAGGGGGCTTAAGAAACACCATATATTTT. It translates to CASSATGGLRNTIYF.

The rearrangement joins TRBV2 to TRBJ1-1; D is ambiguous. Germline CDR1 is SNHLY and CDR2 is FYNNEI. Trimming pared 5 bases from V and 3 bases from J, leaving 10 bases between. The CDR3 contains 13 residues. CDR3 residues: CASSIRRDTEAFF. The CDR3 DNA reads TGTGCCAGCAGTATTAGAAGAGACACTGAAGCTTTCTTT. The full variable domain, with the rest looked up from reference TRBV2 and TRBJ1-1, is EPEVTQTPSHQVTQMGQEVILRCVPISNHLYFYWYRQILGQKVEFLVSFYNNEISEKSEIFDDQFSVERPDGSNFTLKIRSTKLEDSAMYFCASSIRRDTEAFFGQGTRLTVV.

The chain recombines TRBV5-6 with TRBJ1-6; no reliable D call. In germline, CDR1 is SGHDT, CDR2 YYEEEE. The V end was cut by 0 bases, the J end by 7 bases, with 8 bases between. CDR3 length equals 14 residues. The CDR3 here is CASSLVGVNSPLHF. CDR3 nucleotides: TGTGCCAGCAGCTTGGTAGGAGTCAATTCACCCCTCCACTTT.

The chain couples TRBV7-8 to TRBJ1-5; D might be TRBD1 (5 bases). Trimming left V 4 bases short and J 0 bases short, with 13 bases between. The CDR3 extends over 16 amino acids. The germline V gene encodes CDR1 SGHVS and CDR2 FQNEAQ. The CDR3 DNA reads as TGTGCCAGCAGCTCCTACAGGACGAGTAGCAATCAGCCCCAGCATTTT. Translation: CASSSYRTSSNQPQHF. The full variable domain, completed using reference TRBV7-8 and TRBJ1-5, is GAGVSQSPRYKVAKRGQDVALRCDPISGHVSLFWYQQALGQGPEFLTYFQNEAQLDKSGLPSDRFFAERPEGSVSTLKIQRTQQEDSAVYLCASSSYRTSSNQPQHFGDGTRLSIL.

In its sample, this clone was seen once. This chain connects TRBV12-5 to TRBJ2-2; D is uncertain. This CDR3 spans 11 amino acids. Germline V gives CDR1 LGHNT, CDR2 FRNRAP. The V and J ends lost 4 bases and 7 bases respectively, with 4 bases between them. The CDR3 loop reads CASGSGGELFF. In DNA, the CDR3 is TGTGCTAGTGGTTCTGGCGGGGAGCTGTTTTTT.

The CDR3 here is CASSYGGGQATYEQYF. The CDR3 DNA reads TGTGCCAGCAGTTACGGAGGGGGACAGGCAACCTACGAGCAGTACTTC. This chain links TRBV6-5 with TRBJ2-7; TRBD1 matches at 8 bases. V shed 2 bases, J shed 2 bases, and the junction held 8 bases outside the gene matches. From germline, CDR1 is MNHEY and CDR2 SVGAGI. This CDR3 has 16 amino acids.

This clone was seen only a few times. This sequence joins TRBV15 and TRBJ1-5; 7 bases fit TRBD1. CDR1 LNHNV and CDR2 YYDKDF come from the germline V gene (reference sequence). The J segment lost 3 bases and the V segment lost 7 bases, leaving 9 bases of the junction unmatched. The CDR3 length is 15 residues. The chain's CDR3 is CATTFRQGHNQPQHF. Here the CDR3 DNA reads TGTGCCACCACCTTCCGACAGGGACACAATCAGCCCCAGCATTTT.

The chain links TRBV11-2 to TRBJ2-5; the D call may be TRBD1 or TRBD2 (5 bases each). Germline values: CDR1 SGHAT, CDR2 FQNNGV. The germline V and J ends were trimmed by 4 bases and 5 bases, with 11 bases remaining between them. CDR3 length: 13 amino acids. Here the CDR3 DNA reads TGTGCCAGCAGCTATAGTGAGGGGGAGACCCAGTACTTC. Amino acid sequence: CASSYSEGETQYF.

V and J are TRBV5-1 and TRBJ2-5, with D possibly being TRBD1 (6 bases). Germline CDR1 SGHRS, CDR2 YFSETQ. Trimming cost V 2 bases and J 5 bases, with 13 bases left between them. The CDR3 consists of 14 residues. The CDR3 loop is CASSLPGAIETQYF. In DNA, the CDR3 is TGCGCCAGCAGCTTACCAGGGGCGATCGAGACCCAGTACTTC.

V gene TRBV4-3 combines with J gene TRBJ2-5; the D gene is possibly TRBD1 (6 bases). The CDR3 covers 15 residues. CDR1 and CDR2 (germline): LGHNA, YSLEER. Between the trimmed V and J ends, which lost 0 bases and 2 bases, there was a span of 10 bases. In DNA, the CDR3 is TGCGCCAGCAGCCAAGACAGGGGCCCGCAAGAGACCCAGTACTTC. Translating it yields CASSQDRGPQETQYF.

This sequence joins TRBV3-1 (or the pseudogene TRBV3-2) and TRBJ2-5, with a possible D match to TRBD2 (7 bases). Germline values: CDR1 LGHDT, CDR2 YNNKEL (reference sequence). With 4 bases removed from V and 5 bases from J, the gap between germline ends came to 14 bases. The CDR3 has 14 residues. CDR3 nucleotides: TGTGCCAGCAGCCTTGGGGGGGCGGAGGAGACCCAGTACTTC. This codes for CASSLGGAEETQYF.

The V call is TRBV5-8, the J call TRBJ2-3; unclear D gene. Germline V gives CDR1 SGHTS, CDR2 YDEGEE. This CDR3 has 12 residues. Trimming pared 5 bases from V and 4 bases from J, leaving 8 bases between. The CDR3 DNA reads TGTGCCAGCAGTCTCCGGGCAGATACGCAGTATTTT. Translated, it gives CASSLRADTQYF.

This chain joins TRBV9 and TRBJ2-7; the match to TRBD2 covers 9 bases. This CDR3 spans 13 amino acids. Germline V gives CDR1 SGDLS, CDR2 YYNGEE. The V and J ends lost 2 bases and 6 bases, in that order; junction bases with no gene match: 3. CDR3: CASSVLSGGEQYF. CDR3 DNA sequence: TGTGCCAGCAGCGTTCTTAGCGGGGGCGAGCAGTACTTC.

The V gene is TRBV5-6, the J gene TRBJ1-2; D possibly corresponds to TRBD1 (5 bases). Looked up from germline, CDR1 is SGHDT and CDR2 is YYEEEE. The V and J ends lost 2 bases and 0 bases respectively, with 11 bases between them. The CDR3 length is 15 residues. CDR3 region: CASSLRDVSNYGYTF. CDR3 coding DNA: TGTGCCAGCAGCTTAAGGGACGTTTCTAACTATGGCTACACCTTC.

V gene TRBV7-3 combines with J gene TRBJ2-6, with TRBD1 as a possible D gene (6 bases). Trimming removed 5 bases at V and 2 bases at J, with 10 bases between. The CDR3 totals 15 residues. Per germline, CDR1 SGHTA and CDR2 FQGTGA. The CDR3 here is CASSPRQAGANVLTF. The CDR3 DNA reads TGTGCCAGCAGCCCAAGACAGGCTGGGGCCAACGTCCTGACTTTC.

The J gene is TRBJ2-3, the V gene TRBV11-2; D ambiguous. V was shortened by 2 bases and J by 4 bases, with 10 bases between the two germline ends. Germline CDR1 and CDR2: SGHAT and FQNNGV. This CDR3 comprises 14 residues. CDR3 loop: CASSLYVLSDTQYF. The CDR3 DNA reads TGTGCCAGCAGCTTATATGTTTTGTCAGATACGCAGTATTTT.

The chain has TRBV30 and TRBJ2-1; no definite D call. Germline V gene lookup returns CDR1 GTSNPN and CDR2 SVGIG (reference sequence). The CDR3 totals 12 residues. V was trimmed by 4 bases and J by 2 bases, leaving 6 bases between them. The CDR3 DNA sequence: TGTGCCTGGATAGGCACCTACAATGAGCAGTTCTTC. Residues: CAWIGTYNEQFF.

The chain links TRBV7-2 to TRBJ1-6; D is undetermined. Germline CDR1 is SGHTA and CDR2 is FQGNSA. The CDR3 runs to 15 residues. Trimming pared 0 bases from V and 7 bases from J, leaving 10 bases between. The chain's CDR3 is CASSLAGSMNSPLHF. CDR3 in DNA: TGTGCCAGCAGCTTAGCAGGGAGCATGAATTCACCCCTCCACTTT.

The rearrangement uses TRBV7-2 and TRBJ2-5, with 9 bases aligning to TRBD1. The trim removed 4 bases at V and 4 bases at J, leaving 7 bases unmatched. Germline V gives CDR1 SGHTA, CDR2 FQGNSA. The CDR3 covers 15 residues. The CDR3 DNA reads TGTGCCAGCAGCTCCCGGGACAGGGCATTAGAGACCCAGTACTTC. Amino acid sequence: CASSSRDRALETQYF.

V and J are TRBV29-1 and TRBJ1-2; 9 bases line up with TRBD1. This CDR3 comprises 12 residues. The junction had 2 bases not matched to a gene; V was cut back by 7 bases and J by 2 bases. Germline CDR1 is SQVTM and CDR2 is ANQGSEA. CDR3 sequence (DNA): TGCAGCGGCGGGACAGGGAACTATGGCTACACCTTC. Its protein is CSGGTGNYGYTF.

The chain recombines TRBV5-4 with TRBJ2-1, with 7 bases lining up with TRBD1. This CDR3 is built from 15 residues. V lost 1 base, J lost 1 base, and 2 bases stayed unmatched. CDR1 is SGHNT, CDR2 YYREEE, per germline (reference sequence). The CDR3: CASSLSRGSYNEQFF. For the CDR3, the DNA is TGTGCCAGCAGCTTGAGCAGGGGGTCCTACAATGAGCAGTTCTTC.

This chain uses TRBV7-9 with TRBJ1-5, with D hard to call. Trimming took 1 base from V and 0 from J, leaving 10 bases between them. CDR3 length: 16 residues. CDR1 SEHNR and CDR2 FQNEAQ come from the germline V gene (reference sequence). In nucleotides, the CDR3 is TGTGCCAGCAGCTTAGGAGCAGCTTATAGCAATCAGCCCCAGCATTTT. It specifies CASSLGAAYSNQPQHF.

CDR3 amino acids: CATKLANEQFF. The CDR3 nucleotides read TGTGCCACCAAACTAGCGAATGAGCAGTTCTTC. The V call is TRBV10-3, the J call TRBJ2-1, with 7 positions matching TRBD2. This CDR3 is built from 11 residues. J was trimmed by 7 bases and V by 10 bases; bases with no gene match: 4. Per the germline V gene, CDR1 is ENHRY and CDR2 is SYGVKD.

The CDR3 reads CASSPLAGAGETQYF. CDR3 sequence (DNA): TGTGCCAGCTCACCACTGGCAGGGGCCGGGGAGACCCAGTACTTC. The rearrangement links TRBV18 to TRBJ2-5; weak D call: TRBD1 (6 bases). Germline values: CDR1 KGHSH, CDR2 LQKENI. V was pared by 1 base and J by 5 bases, with 14 bases between. The CDR3 sequence is 15 residues long.

The V call is TRBV7-2, the J call TRBJ2-7; TRBD1 matches at 8 bases. This CDR3 region has 15 residues. The germline CDR1 and CDR2 sequences are SGHTA and FQGNSA. J gave up 2 bases and V 5 bases, and 8 bases lay outside the gene matches. The CDR3 here is CASSGAPTGAYEQYF. DNA for the CDR3: TGTGCCAGCAGCGGCGCCCCGACAGGGGCCTACGAGCAGTACTTC. Full variable domain (outside the CDR3, taken from reference TRBV7-2 and TRBJ2-7): GAGVSQSPSNKVTEKGKDVELRCDPISGHTALYWYRQSLGQGLEFLIYFQGNSAPDKSGLPSDRFSAERTGGSVSTLTIQRTQQEDSAVYLCASSGAPTGAYEQYFGPGTRLTVT.

The chain recombines TRBV11-2 with TRBJ2-7; 7 nucleotides align to TRBD2. The V and J ends lost 5 bases and 4 bases, in that order; junction bases with no gene match: 8. Germline V gene lookup returns CDR1 SGHAT and CDR2 FQNNGV. This CDR3 spans 14 amino acids. CDR3 loop: CASSPFPGGYEQYF. The CDR3 nucleotides are TGTGCCAGCAGCCCCTTCCCCGGGGGGTACGAGCAGTACTTC.

The J gene is TRBJ2-1, the V gene TRBV7-2; D is undetermined. V lost 1 base and J 0 bases, leaving 4 bases between the germline ends. This CDR3 is 14 amino acids long. The germline V gene encodes CDR1 SGHTA and CDR2 FQGNSA. The CDR3 coding sequence is TGTGCCAGCAGCTTAGACTTCTCCTACAATGAGCAGTTCTTC. Amino acid sequence: CASSLDFSYNEQFF.

This sequence joins TRBV12-3 or TRBV12-4 and TRBJ2-7, with D unclear. CDR3 length: 13 residues. The V gene lost 1 base and the J gene lost 0 bases, with 4 bases spanning the gap. CDR3 region: CASSLGSSYEQYF. The CDR3 coding sequence is TGTGCCAGCAGTTTAGGGTCCTCCTACGAGCAGTACTTC.

In DNA, the CDR3 is TGTGCCAGCAGTGGGGTTACCGGGGAGCTGTTTTTT. Translating gives CASSGVTGELFF. The chain joins TRBV2 to TRBJ2-2; D is ambiguous. Germline V gene data show CDR1 as SNHLY and CDR2 as FYNNEI. V gave up 4 bases and J gave up 5 bases, with 5 bases separating them. The CDR3 spans 12 residues.

The rearrangement uses TRBV4-3 and TRBJ2-2; TRBD2 aligns across 8 bases. The CDR3 covers 16 residues. V trimming: 3 bases; J trimming: 0 bases; junction bases outside the gene matches: 3. In germline, CDR1 is LGHNA, CDR2 YSLEER. DNA of the CDR3: TGCGCCAGCAGCCAGGGACTAGTTTCGAACACCGGGGAGCTGTTTTTT. Amino acids: CASSQGLVSNTGELFF.